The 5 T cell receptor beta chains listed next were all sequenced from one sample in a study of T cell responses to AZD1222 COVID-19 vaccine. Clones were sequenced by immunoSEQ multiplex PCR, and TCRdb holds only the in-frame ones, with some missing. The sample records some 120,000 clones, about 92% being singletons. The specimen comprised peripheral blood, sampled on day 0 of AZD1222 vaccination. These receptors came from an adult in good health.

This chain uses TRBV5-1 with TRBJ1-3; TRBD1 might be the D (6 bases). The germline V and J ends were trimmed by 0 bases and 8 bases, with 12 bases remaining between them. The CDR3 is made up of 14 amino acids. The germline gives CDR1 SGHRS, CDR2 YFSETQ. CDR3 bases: TGCGCCAGCAGCTTGGAGGGTAACAGGGACACCATATATTTT. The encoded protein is CASSLEGNRDTIYF.

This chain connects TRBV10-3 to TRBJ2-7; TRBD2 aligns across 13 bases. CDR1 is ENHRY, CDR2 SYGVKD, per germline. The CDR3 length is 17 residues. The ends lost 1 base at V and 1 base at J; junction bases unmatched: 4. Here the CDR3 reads CAISEWRGLAGSYEQYF. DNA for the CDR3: TGTGCCATCAGTGAGTGGCGGGGACTAGCGGGGTCCTACGAGCAGTACTTC.

CDR3 loop: CASSSDREVGEQYF. CDR3 coding DNA: TGTGCCAGCAGCTCGGACAGGGAGGTGGGCGAGCAGTACTTC. The chain has TRBV7-9 and TRBJ2-7, with 8 positions matching TRBD1. Germline V gene sequence: CDR1 SEHNR, CDR2 FQNEAQ (reference sequence). The CDR3 runs to 14 residues. The J segment lost 6 bases and the V segment lost 4 bases, leaving 8 bases of the junction unmatched.

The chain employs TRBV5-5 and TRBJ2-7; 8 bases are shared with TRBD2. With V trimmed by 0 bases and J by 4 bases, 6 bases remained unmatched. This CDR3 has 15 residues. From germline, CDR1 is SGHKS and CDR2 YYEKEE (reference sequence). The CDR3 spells CASSLVPLAEYEQYF. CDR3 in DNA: TGTGCCAGCAGCTTGGTGCCACTAGCGGAATACGAGCAGTACTTC.

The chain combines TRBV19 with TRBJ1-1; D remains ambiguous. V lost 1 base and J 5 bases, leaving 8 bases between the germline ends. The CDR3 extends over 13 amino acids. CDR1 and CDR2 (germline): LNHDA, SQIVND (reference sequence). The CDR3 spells CASSIVAATEAFF. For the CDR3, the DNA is TGTGCCAGTAGTATAGTTGCGGCAACTGAAGCTTTCTTT.